This TCR beta chain was identified in a study of T cells in Graves' hyperthyroidism and ophthalmopathy. Regarding the study as a whole: Most clonotypes that expanded in the thyroid above 0.001 also showed up in blood. A model using 13 V-J features told ophthalmopathy apart from stable hyperthyroidism.

There are many counts of this clonotype. Its specificity is unknown. Diagnosis rested on symptoms, serum thyroxine and TRAb, thyroid ultrasound, and orbital computed tomography. The CDR3 consists of 14 residues. V was shortened by 1 base and J by 3 bases, with 11 bases between the two germline ends. The germline V gene encodes CDR1 DFQATT and CDR2 SNEGSKA (reference sequence). Researchers took RNA transcripts and amplified the TCR beta CDR3 regions from them. The HTBI set primed first-round TCR CDR3 RT-PCR. TCRdb re-called the multiplex PCR reads through MiXCR, storing one row per CDR3 protein. This repertoire shows around 620,000 distinct CDR3 sequences, 13% to 15% found once; its top ten account for more than 6%.

Material for sequencing was blood. V is TRBV20-1 and J is TRBJ2-3; D gene uncertain. The receptor comes from a young woman with Graves' ophthalmopathy. CDR3 coding DNA: TGCAGTGCTAGAGCCCCAGTCCTGACAGATACGCAGTATTTT. Translated: CSARAPVLTDTQYF.